This paragraph reports one T cell receptor (beta chain). Its antigen remains unidentified. Trimming took 0 bases from V and 1 from J, leaving 7 bases between them. The CDR3 is 15 residues long. The germline V gene has CDR1 MNHEY and CDR2 SVGAGI. The data were obtained in a study of cytomegalovirus exposure and HLA in healthy donors. Study conclusions and caveats: The CMV antigen specificity of a few CMV-associated chains was confirmed through in vitro analysis.

The primer mix had 60 Vbeta and 13 Jbeta primers. Sequencing used immunoSEQ multiplex PCR; TCRdb keeps in-frame clones, though not all of them. This sample has 120,000 to 150,000 clones; around 70% occur once, and the top ten carry 1.5% to 2%. The receptor was isolated from a woman under 40 in good health and CMV-seronegative. Material for sequencing was PBMCs. V usage is TRBV6-5 and J usage is TRBJ1-3, with unresolved D. CDR3 sequence (DNA): TGTGCCAGCAGTTACTCGCAGGTTTCTGGAAACACCATATATTTT. Its translation: CASSYSQVSGNTIYF.